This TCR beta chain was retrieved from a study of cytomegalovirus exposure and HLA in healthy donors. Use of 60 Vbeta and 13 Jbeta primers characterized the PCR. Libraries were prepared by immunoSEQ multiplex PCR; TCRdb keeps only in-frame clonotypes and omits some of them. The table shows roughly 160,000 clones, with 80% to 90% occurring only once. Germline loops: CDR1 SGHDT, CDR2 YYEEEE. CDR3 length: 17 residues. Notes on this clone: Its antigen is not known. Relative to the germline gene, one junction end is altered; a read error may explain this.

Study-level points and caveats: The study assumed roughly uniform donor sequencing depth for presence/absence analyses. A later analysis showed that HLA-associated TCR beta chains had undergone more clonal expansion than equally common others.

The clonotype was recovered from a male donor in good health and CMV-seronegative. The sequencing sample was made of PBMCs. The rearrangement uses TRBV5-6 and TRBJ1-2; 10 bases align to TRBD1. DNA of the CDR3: TGTGCCAGCAGCTTGGGAGTACCGGGACAGGGGACCTATGGCTACCCCTTC. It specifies CASSLGVPGQGTYGYPF.